These 22 T cell receptor beta chains came from one sample sequenced in a study of T cells in Graves' hyperthyroidism and ophthalmopathy. Amplified TCR beta CDR3 regions came from RNA transcripts. During a first-round RT-PCR of the TCR CDR3, the HTBI primer set was used. TCRdb independently ran MiXCR on the multiplex PCR reads; one entry per CDR3 protein. The sample records about half a million distinct CDR3 sequences, 15% to 20% being singletons. Material: blood. These TCRs come from a woman in her thirties with Graves' ophthalmopathy.

This clonotype was observed a few times. The chain employs TRBV9 and TRBJ1-2; no definite D call. V lost 0 bases and J 5 bases, leaving 14 bases between the germline ends. Per germline, CDR1 SGDLS and CDR2 YYNGEE. The CDR3 covers 15 residues. CDR3 sequence reads: CASSVGDHGKYGYTF. The DNA of the CDR3 is TGTGCCAGCAGCGTAGGAGACCACGGAAAGTATGGCTACACCTTC.

The chain has TRBV28 and TRBJ2-5, with 7 bases identical to TRBD1. This CDR3 contains 11 residues. The germline V gene encodes CDR1 MDHEN and CDR2 SYDVKM. The V and J ends lost 8 bases and 11 bases, in that order; junction bases with no gene match: 8. The CDR3 DNA reads TGTGCCAGCGGCGGACAGGCCTATCAGTACTTC. It is translated as CASGGQAYQYF. The complete variable domain, with remaining parts taken from reference TRBV28 and TRBJ2-5, reads DVKVTQSSRYLVKRTGEKVFLECVQDMDHENMFWYRQDPGLGLRLIYFSYDVKMKEKGDIPEGYSVSREKKERFSLILESASTNQTSMYLCASGGQAYQYFGPGTRLLVL.

This clonotype was picked up a small number of times. The chain couples TRBV27 to TRBJ2-7, with TRBD1 as a possible D gene (5 bases). V lost 5 bases and J 4 bases, leaving 12 bases between the germline ends. The CDR3 totals 13 residues. Germline-derived CDR1 and CDR2 are MNHEY and SMNVEV (reference sequence). The CDR3 sequence: CASSIRVAYEQYF. CDR3 bases: TGTGCCAGCAGTATCAGGGTCGCATACGAGCAGTACTTC.

This clonotype was observed once. The chain couples TRBV20-1 to TRBJ2-2, with no clear D. The CDR3 consists of 13 residues. The germline V gene has CDR1 DFQATT and CDR2 SNEGSKA (reference sequence). The germline V and J ends were trimmed by 4 bases and 8 bases, with 14 bases remaining between them. CDR3 DNA sequence: TGCAGTGCTATTCATCCGGCCGTAGGGGAGCTGTTTTTT. It specifies CSAIHPAVGELFF.

This clonotype has a handful of counts. J is TRBJ2-2 and V is TRBV4-2; D is uncertain. Germline V gene data show CDR1 as LGHNA and CDR2 as YNFKEQ. The CDR3 contains 14 residues. The V end lost 0 bases, the J end lost 9 bases, and 11 bases lay between the germline ends. This chain's CDR3 is CASSQDKNLRELFF. The CDR3 DNA reads TGTGCCAGCAGCCAAGATAAAAACCTCCGGGAGCTGTTTTTT.

The rearrangement uses TRBV27 and TRBJ1-1; D is possibly TRBD1 (5 bases). The length of the CDR3 is 15 residues. Trimming left V 7 bases short and J 1 base short, with 16 bases between. Germline lookup yields CDR1 MNHEY and CDR2 SMNVEV (reference sequence). The CDR3 sequence is CASTGSVSPNTEAFF. In nucleotides, the CDR3 is TGTGCCAGCACAGGGTCGGTTTCCCCGAACACTGAAGCTTTCTTT.

The rearrangement links TRBV7-3 to TRBJ2-2; TRBD2 is a possible D gene (6 bases). In germline, CDR1 is SGHTA, CDR2 FQGTGA. CDR3 length: 17 amino acids. The V gene lost 2 bases and the J gene lost 3 bases, with 16 bases spanning the gap. The CDR3 nucleotides read TGTGCCAGCAGCTTAGGGACTTCGGGGTTGGACACCGGGGAGCTGTTTTTT. Protein product: CASSLGTSGLDTGELFF. Together with reference TRBV7-3 and TRBJ2-2, the CDR3 gives the full variable domain: GAGVSQTPSNKVTEKGKYVELRCDPISGHTALYWYRQSLGQGPEFLIYFQGTGAADDSGLPNDRFFAVRPEGSVSTLKIQRTERGDSAVYLCASSLGTSGLDTGELFFGEGSRLTVL.

The genes are TRBV27 and TRBJ1-6; D might be TRBD1 (5 bases). CDR1 is MNHEY, CDR2 SMNVEV, per germline (reference sequence). The CDR3 contains 15 residues. V lost 3 bases, J lost 10 bases, and 16 bases lay in between. The CDR3 region is CASSFSQGMVSPLHF. CDR3 in DNA: TGTGCCAGCAGTTTCTCCCAGGGTATGGTCTCACCCCTCCACTTT.

This chain uses TRBV28 with TRBJ1-5; possible D gene TRBD1, 6 bases. Germline V CDR1 and CDR2: MDHEN, SYDVKM. The CDR3 consists of 15 residues. Trimming took off 6 bases at V and 3 bases at J, with 15 bases between the two ends. The CDR3 loop is CASSTVQGFNQPQHF. CDR3 bases: TGTGCCAGCAGCACCGTACAGGGTTTCAATCAGCCCCAGCATTTT.

Ten or more counts support this clonotype. V usage is TRBV18 and J usage is TRBJ1-1; D not certain. The CDR3 consists of 13 residues. V lost 2 bases to trimming and J lost 4 bases, with 8 bases between them. The germline V gene encodes CDR1 KGHSH and CDR2 LQKENI. The CDR3 DNA is TGTGCCAGCTCACCAAAGTCGGGCACTGAAGCTTTCTTT. Protein: CASSPKSGTEAFF.

This clonotype was recorded at least ten times. The chain combines TRBV28 with TRBJ1-2, with 9 bases identical to TRBD1. The junction had 14 bases not matched to a gene; V was cut back by 5 bases and J by 4 bases. Germline loops: CDR1 MDHEN, CDR2 SYDVKM. The CDR3 runs to 17 residues. CDR3 in amino acids: CASSVGFFGTGIYGYTF. The CDR3 DNA is TGTGCCAGCAGTGTCGGATTTTTCGGGACAGGGATCTATGGCTACACCTTC.

The chain links TRBV30 to TRBJ2-4, with D perhaps matching TRBD1 or TRBD2 (6 bases each). Germline CDR1 GTSNPN, CDR2 SVGIG (reference sequence). Trimming cost V 5 bases and J 3 bases, with 11 bases left between them. This CDR3 has 13 amino acids. The CDR3 nucleotides read TGTGCCTGGCACGGGGGCCGCAAAAACATTCAGTACTTC. Translating gives CAWHGGRKNIQYF.

The sample holds many counts of this clonotype. The genes are TRBV11-3 and TRBJ2-3; D is unclear. The V gene lost 0 bases and the J gene lost 5 bases, with 6 bases spanning the gap. Germline-derived CDR1 and CDR2 are SGHNT and YENEEA. The CDR3 is 13 residues long. The CDR3 is CASSLDVVDTQYF. CDR3 sequence (DNA): TGTGCCAGCAGCTTAGATGTTGTAGATACGCAGTATTTT.

The table lists this clonotype with many counts. The CDR3 loop is CASRENRGPGANVLTF. Here the CDR3 DNA reads TGTGCCAGCAGAGAGAACAGGGGGCCTGGGGCCAACGTCCTGACTTTC. V and J are TRBV3-1 and TRBJ2-6, with 9 bases aligning to TRBD1. The CDR3 length is 16 residues. Per the germline V gene, CDR1 is LGHDT and CDR2 is YNNKEL (reference sequence). The J segment lost 2 bases and the V segment lost 6 bases, leaving 5 bases of the junction unmatched.

This CDR3 reads CASSQDASGQAYGYTF. In DNA, the CDR3 is TGCGCCAGCAGCCAAGATGCATCGGGACAGGCCTATGGCTACACCTTC. The chain is built from TRBV4-3 and TRBJ1-2, with 8 bases fitting TRBD1. J was trimmed by 4 bases and V by 0 bases; bases with no gene match: 7. CDR1 LGHNA and CDR2 YSLEER come from the germline V gene. The CDR3 is 16 residues long.

This clonotype has a handful of counts. The V gene is TRBV6-1, the J gene TRBJ2-1; tentative D call: TRBD2 (7 bases). With 7 bases removed from V and 2 bases from J, the gap between germline ends came to 15 bases. The CDR3 is made up of 15 amino acids. The germline gives CDR1 MNHNS, CDR2 SASEGT. As DNA, the CDR3 is TGTGCCAGCAAGGGGGGGCCAGACGCCTACAATGAGCAGTTCTTC. Protein sequence: CASKGGPDAYNEQFF.

The CDR3, as DNA: TGCGCCAGCAGCCAAGATCGAGTGGGGTTTGCACCCCTCCACTTT. Its translation is CASSQDRVGFAPLHF. The chain carries TRBV4-1 and TRBJ1-6, with unresolved D. The V and J ends lost 0 bases and 11 bases respectively, with 14 bases between them. Germline lookup yields CDR1 MGHRA and CDR2 YSYEKL. The length of the CDR3 is 15 residues.

This clonotype came up a few times. The chain recombines TRBV7-9 with TRBJ2-1, with TRBD2 matching 8 bases. The ends lost 3 bases at V and 5 bases at J; junction bases unmatched: 6. Germline CDR1 SEHNR, CDR2 FQNEAQ (reference sequence). The length of the CDR3 is 15 residues. The CDR3: CASSFPGLGHNEQFF. CDR3 coding DNA: TGTGCCAGCAGCTTCCCGGGACTAGGCCACAATGAGCAGTTCTTC.

The chain combines TRBV19 with TRBJ2-3; the D gene is possibly TRBD1 (5 bases). This CDR3 comprises 13 residues. Germline CDR1 LNHDA, CDR2 SQIVND (reference sequence). V lost 2 bases and J lost 6, with 9 bases in between. The CDR3 loop reads CASSITGSDTQYF. The CDR3 nucleotides are TGTGCCAGTAGTATAACAGGATCGGATACGCAGTATTTT.

This clonotype occurred a few times. The rearrangement uses TRBV19 and TRBJ2-3; TRBD1 aligns across 9 bases. CDR3 length: 15 amino acids. J was trimmed by 2 bases and V by 7 bases; bases with no gene match: 7. Germline CDR1 LNHDA, CDR2 SQIVND (reference sequence). The CDR3 sequence is CASTNTGGYTDTQYF. Here the CDR3 DNA reads TGTGCCAGTACCAACACAGGGGGCTACACAGATACGCAGTATTTT.

There are many counts of this clonotype. This chain joins TRBV12-3 or TRBV12-4 and TRBJ2-5; D gene unclear. The CDR3 sequence is 15 residues long. Trimming left V 2 bases short and J 4 bases short, with 14 bases between. CDR3 DNA: TGTGCCAGCAGTTTATCTGGAAACCTGGGAGAGACCCAGTACTTC. Its translation: CASSLSGNLGETQYF.

The chain employs TRBV20-1 and TRBJ1-5; D may be TRBD1 (6 bases). The germline V gene has CDR1 DFQATT and CDR2 SNEGSKA (reference sequence). The CDR3 spans 12 residues. Trimming removed 6 bases from V and 8 bases from J, with 14 bases in between. The CDR3 reads CSASGGLKPQHF. The CDR3 nucleotides read TGCAGTGCCTCTGGGGGGCTTAAGCCCCAGCATTTT.